Sequencing of this T cell receptor (beta chain) was carried out in a study of radiotherapy plus CTLA-4 blockade in lung cancer. Overall study context: Disease control was present in around a third of patients, and objective responses in about 18%.

The method was immunoSEQ multiplex PCR; TCRdb's version includes in-frame clones alone and lacks a portion of them. The sample records over 80,000 clones, over 80% being singletons. The study, taken as a whole, reports: Once radiotherapy plus ipilimumab had been given, TCR clones derived from tumor expanded in blood.

Germline V gene sequence: CDR1 SGHVS, CDR2 FQNEAQ. V was clipped by 4 bases and J by 0 bases, with 9 bases between them. The CDR3 length is 15 residues. Worth noting for this clone: Its antigen remains unknown.

This clonotype originated in a human donor with non-small cell lung cancer who had stable disease on radiotherapy plus ipilimumab. The specimen was peripheral blood, collected from a patient treated with radiotherapy plus ipilimumab. The chain links TRBV7-8 to TRBJ2-2; weak D call: TRBD1 (6 bases). The CDR3 DNA reads TGTGCCAGCAGCTCCCGGACAGCGAACACCGGGGAGCTGTTTTTT. It specifies CASSSRTANTGELFF.